This T cell receptor beta chain was sequenced in a study of blood T cell repertoires in COVID-19. Study details: The United States, Italy and Spain provided the acute and convalescent COVID-19 samples. Sources were T cells, B-cell-depleted T cells, or PBMCs; the material itself was cDNA or gDNA.

The CDR3 runs to 16 residues. The germline V and J ends were trimmed by 4 bases and 5 bases, with 18 bases remaining between them. Looked up from germline, CDR1 is SGHAT and CDR2 is FQNNGV. Authors' processing steps: Reference gene primer amplification yielded estimated nucleated cell counts. Sequenced by immunoSEQ multiplex PCR; TCRdb stores in-frame clones only, minus some. The V and J calls and clone size come from that table; D and trimming were worked out from the DNA. Among more than 150,000 clones listed, around 80% were seen once. The chain uses TRBV11-2 and TRBJ1-3, with a possible D match to TRBD1 (6 bases). This TCR was sampled from a man aged 55 to 70 with acute or convalescent COVID-19. The sequenced sample was peripheral blood. Here the CDR3 reads CASSSDRPSTRNTIYF. Written as DNA, the CDR3 is TGTGCCAGCAGCTCCGACAGGCCCTCTACTAGAAACACCATATATTTT.